Listed below are T cell receptor beta chains from one sample, sequenced in a study of PD-1 blockade in mismatch repair-deficient tumors. The repertoire was sequenced with immunoSEQ multiplex PCR; TCRdb's copy has only in-frame clones and lacks some. The sample lists around 120,000 clones, around nine tenths occurring once. The sequencing here drew on peripheral blood, taken just over 70 weeks after starting pembrolizumab. These receptor sequences come from an adult with mismatch repair-deficient cancer. CDR3s leave out the opening cysteine and the closing phenylalanine or tryptophan.

>TRBV28|14|TRBJ1-5
ASSDFSRGLYQPQH
>TRBV27|12|TRBJ2-7
ASSGNLDRGEQY
>TRBV5-6|13|TRBJ1-4
ASSFIQGTNEKLF
>TRBV6-5|11|TRBJ2-7
ASSYVTGDEQY
>TRBV4-1|10|TRBJ2-1
ASSRSGYEQF
>TRBV4-1|13|TRBJ2-7
ASSQAGTGGYEQY
>TRBV6-5|12|TRBJ2-2
ASSYSTGTGELF
>TRBV6-5|11|TRBJ2-7
ASSDRGAYEQY
>TRBV6-1|13|TRBJ2-1
AIPLVTSAYNEQF
>TRBV11-3|14|TRBJ1-2
ASSLSVGGLNYGYT
>TRBV5-4|12|TRBJ2-1
ASSLGQGANEQF